The 26 T cell receptor beta chains reported below all come from one sample, sequenced in a study of early stage breast cancer tumors. The data were produced by immunoSEQ multiplex PCR, yet TCRdb's version contains in-frame clones alone and is incomplete. The sample shows about 5,000 clones, less than 85% of them seen only once. The sample taken for sequencing was breast tumor tissue. These receptors all come from a person between 55 and 70 years old with breast cancer.

This clone turned up a few times. V and J are TRBV19 and TRBJ2-7, with D possibly being TRBD1 (5 bases). This CDR3 has 11 amino acids. Germline CDR1 is LNHDA and CDR2 is SQIVND (reference sequence). The V end was cut by 7 bases, the J end by 2 bases, with 6 bases between. The chain's CDR3 is CASKGAYEQYF. CDR3 DNA sequence: TGTGCCAGTAAAGGGGCCTACGAGCAGTACTTC.

This clone counts as medium-sized. This rearrangement joins TRBV28 to TRBJ2-7; no clear D gene. The CDR3 spans 13 residues. Trimming removed 6 bases at V and 3 bases at J, with 12 bases between. The germline V gene encodes CDR1 MDHEN and CDR2 SYDVKM. In nucleotides, the CDR3 is TGTGCCAGCAGGCGACCGGGCCTCTACGAGCAGTACTTC. This gives the protein CASRRPGLYEQYF. The full variable domain, its missing parts supplied by reference TRBV28 and TRBJ2-7, is DVKVTQSSRYLVKRTGEKVFLECVQDMDHENMFWYRQDPGLGLRLIYFSYDVKMKEKGDIPEGYSVSREKKERFSLILESASTNQTSMYLCASRRPGLYEQYFGPGTRLTVT.

A few counts support this clone. V and J are TRBV7-6 and TRBJ1-4; maybe TRBD1 (5 bases). The V gene's germline CDR1 is SGHVS and CDR2 FNYEAQ. The CDR3 has 15 amino acids. Deletions cut 5 bases from V and 8 bases from J, with 18 bases between. The CDR3 region has the DNA TGTGCCAGCAGCCAAGATGTAGGGGATTTGGAAAAACTGTTTTTT. Translation: CASSQDVGDLEKLFF.

The rearrangement uses TRBV5-1 and TRBJ2-5; no clear D gene. The germline gives CDR1 SGHRS, CDR2 YFSETQ. The CDR3 has 14 residues. V was trimmed by 5 bases and J by 7 bases, leaving 18 bases between them. The CDR3 sequence is CASRPRIEVTTQYF. In DNA form, the CDR3 reads TGCGCCAGCAGACCCCGGATCGAGGTCACGACCCAGTACTTC.

This clone occurred a few times. The J gene is TRBJ2-7, the V gene TRBV18, with 8 bases identical to TRBD2. There are 15 residues in the CDR3. With V trimmed by 2 bases and J by 4 bases, 7 bases remained unmatched. Germline V gene lookup returns CDR1 KGHSH and CDR2 LQKENI. In DNA form, the CDR3 reads TGTGCCAGCTCACCAGCCCCGGGGGGGATTTACGAGCAGTACTTC. This encodes CASSPAPGGIYEQYF.

This clone has more than one count but fewer than ten. This rearrangement joins TRBV27 to TRBJ2-7; D assignment may be TRBD1 or TRBD2 (6 bases each). Trimming pared 10 bases from V and 4 bases from J, leaving 26 bases between. Germline lookup yields CDR1 MNHEY and CDR2 SMNVEV (reference sequence). The CDR3 consists of 16 residues. The chain's CDR3 is CATMGPGQRRGYEQYF. The DNA for the CDR3 is TGTGCCACCATGGGCCCGGGCCAACGGAGGGGGTACGAGCAGTACTTC.

The chain combines TRBV7-3 with TRBJ1-3; unclear D gene. Between the trimmed V and J ends, which lost 5 bases and 0 bases, there was a span of 5 bases. The CDR3 has 13 residues. Germline-derived CDR1 and CDR2 are SGHTA and FQGTGA. In nucleotides, the CDR3 is TGTGCCAGCAGCGCCGGCTCTGGAAACACCATATATTTT. It is translated as CASSAGSGNTIYF.

The rearrangement uses TRBV7-9 and TRBJ1-2; D gene uncertain. Germline assignment: CDR1 SEHNR and CDR2 FQNEAQ (reference sequence). The CDR3 consists of 12 residues. V lost 0 bases and J 6 bases, leaving 5 bases between the germline ends. CDR3 sequence (DNA): TGTGCCAGCAGCTTAGCACAGAATGGCTACACCTTC. As protein: CASSLAQNGYTF.

This clone showed up just once. The chain has TRBV6-1 and TRBJ2-3; 14 bases are a match to TRBD2. V gave up 3 bases and J gave up 4 bases; unmatched junction bases: 3. The germline gives CDR1 MNHNS, CDR2 SASEGT. There are 16 residues in the CDR3. CDR3 DNA sequence: TGTGCCAGCAGTGAGACTAGCGGGGGGGGAGCAGATACGCAGTATTTT. Its protein product is CASSETSGGGADTQYF.

This chain uses TRBV30 with TRBJ2-7; 9 bases align to TRBD2. The germline CDR1 and CDR2 sequences are GTSNPN and SVGIG (reference sequence). The CDR3 spans 15 residues. V was pared by 2 bases and J by 3 bases, with 8 bases of the junction left unmatched. The CDR3, as DNA: TGTGCCTGGAGTTTATTAGCGGGGGCGAACTACGAGCAGTACTTC. Protein product: CAWSLLAGANYEQYF.

The chain uses TRBV10-3 and TRBJ1-3, with no clear D. CDR1 and CDR2 from the germline V gene are ENHRY and SYGVKD. This CDR3 is built from 14 residues. Trimming removed 3 bases at V and 3 bases at J, with 9 bases between. CDR3 nucleotides: TGTGCCATCAGTGACAGGAGTGGTGGAAACACCATATATTTT. Its translation: CAISDRSGGNTIYF.

This clone was observed a few times. V gene TRBV7-6 combines with J gene TRBJ1-1; unclear D gene. CDR1 is SGHVS, CDR2 FNYEAQ, per germline. The V end lost 5 bases, the J end lost 0 bases, and 10 bases lay between the germline ends. The length of the CDR3 is 14 residues. CDR3 bases: TGTGCCAGCAGCAGACCTACCATGAACACTGAAGCTTTCTTT. Translating it yields CASSRPTMNTEAFF.

The V and J genes are TRBV28 and TRBJ1-3; the D is unclear. The length of the CDR3 is 19 residues. The V gene's germline CDR1 is MDHEN and CDR2 SYDVKM. Trimming took 7 bases from V and 1 from J, leaving 26 bases between them. The CDR3 reads CASNPISAGWRISGNTIYF. The DNA of the CDR3 is TGTGCCAGCAACCCTATATCCGCGGGGTGGCGGATATCTGGAAACACCATATATTTT.

This clone is medium-sized within its sample. The rearrangement joins TRBV2 to TRBJ2-7, with D maybe TRBD2 (5 bases). This CDR3 is 13 amino acids long. Trimming left V 4 bases short and J 6 bases short, with 13 bases between. The germline gives CDR1 SNHLY, CDR2 FYNNEI. In DNA, the CDR3 is TGTGCCAGCAGTGGTCCGGGGATGGCCGAGCAGTACTTC. Protein product: CASSGPGMAEQYF.

The chain employs TRBV9 and TRBJ2-7; 12 nucleotides match TRBD2. Germline CDR1 SGDLS, CDR2 YYNGEE. J gave up 3 bases and V 4 bases, and 5 bases lay outside the gene matches. The CDR3 is made up of 15 amino acids. The DNA for the CDR3 is TGTGCCAGCAGCCCACGACTAGCGGGAGTCTACGAGCAGTACTTC. Its translation is CASSPRLAGVYEQYF.

This chain uses TRBV27 with TRBJ2-1; 8 positions match TRBD2. The V gene's germline CDR1 is MNHEY and CDR2 SMNVEV (reference sequence). The CDR3 is made up of 15 amino acids. V lost 3 bases to trimming and J lost 10 bases; unmatched junction nucleotides: 11. The CDR3 DNA is TGTGCCAGCAGTTTGAGTAGGGGAGGCGGGAGGGAGCAGTTCTTC. Translating gives CASSLSRGGGREQFF.

This clone was counted between two and nine times. The chain recombines TRBV19 with TRBJ2-7, with no clear D. The V gene's germline CDR1 is LNHDA and CDR2 SQIVND (reference sequence). The V gene lost 5 bases and the J gene lost 0 bases, with 8 bases spanning the gap. The CDR3 consists of 13 residues. The CDR3 nucleotides read TGTGCCAGTAGTTCCACGGCCTCCTACGAGCAGTACTTC. This translates into CASSSTASYEQYF.

In DNA form, the CDR3 reads TGTGCCAGCAGCGCAGGGGCCCGGGAGGGTAATGAAAAACTGTTTTTT. Encoded protein: CASSAGAREGNEKLFF. This chain connects TRBV9 to TRBJ1-4, with D possibly TRBD1 on 6 matching bases. The CDR3 is 16 amino acids. Germline lookup yields CDR1 SGDLS and CDR2 YYNGEE. Trimming removed 3 bases from V and 4 bases from J, with 16 bases in between.

The chain joins TRBV29-1 to TRBJ2-5; D unresolved. CDR3 length: 14 residues. Germline CDR1 reads SQVTM; CDR2 reads ANQGSEA. Trimming shortened V by 6 bases and J by 1 base, and 15 bases separated the two germline ends. The CDR3 protein is CSVTSPETQETQYF. The CDR3 DNA sequence: TGCAGCGTCACCTCCCCCGAAACCCAAGAGACCCAGTACTTC. Supplemented by reference TRBV29-1 and TRBJ2-5, the full variable domain reads SAVISQKPSRDICQRGTSLTIQCQVDSQVTMMFWYRQQPGQSLTLIATANQGSEATYESGFVIDKFPISRPNLTFSTLTVSNMSPEDSSIYLCSVTSPETQETQYFGPGTRLLVL.

This rearrangement joins TRBV28 to TRBJ1-2; 8 bases are a match to TRBD1. The V segment lost 5 bases and the J segment 3 bases; nucleotides outside the gene matches: 2. The CDR3 runs 13 residues. The germline gives CDR1 MDHEN, CDR2 SYDVKM. The CDR3 DNA reads as TGTGCCAGCAGTCAGGGGGCAGACTATGGCTACACCTTC. This sequence encodes CASSQGADYGYTF.

This chain joins TRBV6-4 and TRBJ2-1; 7 nucleotides agree with TRBD1. J gave up 5 bases and V 4 bases, and 5 bases lay outside the gene matches. The germline gives CDR1 MRHNA, CDR2 SNTAGT. The CDR3 spans 14 residues. As DNA, the CDR3 is TGTGCCAGCAGTGCAGGGGGAGCAAACAATGAGCAGTTCTTC. Its protein product is CASSAGGANNEQFF.

V usage is TRBV28 and J usage is TRBJ2-3; the D is unclear. Germline V gene sequence: CDR1 MDHEN, CDR2 SYDVKM. The V end lost 5 bases, the J end lost 5 bases, and 8 bases lay between the germline ends. CDR3 length equals 12 residues. CDR3 nucleotides: TGTGCCAGCAGTCGAGGTCAAGATACGCAGTATTTT. It codes for CASSRGQDTQYF.

V is TRBV6-5 and J is TRBJ2-7; D is ambiguous. The V and J ends lost 5 bases and 0 bases respectively, with 11 bases between them. The CDR3 runs 14 residues. Germline V lookup: CDR1 MNHEY, CDR2 SVGAGI. This CDR3 reads CASSRARFSYEQYF. For the CDR3, the DNA is TGTGCCAGCAGTCGGGCTAGGTTCTCCTACGAGCAGTACTTC.

This chain connects TRBV6-5 to TRBJ1-2; D uncertain. Per the germline V gene, CDR1 is MNHEY and CDR2 is SVGAGI. The V gene lost 0 bases and the J gene lost 0 bases, with 8 bases spanning the gap. The CDR3 has 15 residues. CDR3 nucleotide sequence: TGTGCCAGCAGTTACTCGTACGGTTCTAACTATGGCTACACCTTC. It specifies CASSYSYGSNYGYTF.

The chain employs TRBV6-6 and TRBJ2-5, with D possibly being TRBD1 (5 bases). Germline CDR1 and CDR2: MNHNY and SVGAGI (reference sequence). This CDR3 comprises 12 residues. The V gene lost 2 bases and the J gene lost 5 bases, with 6 bases spanning the gap. The CDR3 bases are TGTGCCAGCAGTTACAGGGGTGAGACCCAGTACTTC. Its protein is CASSYRGETQYF.

As for this clone: The junction shows a germline mismatch at one end, possibly a read error. Additional DNA sequences in this sample encode the identical CDR3. The V call is TRBV7-2, the J call TRBJ2-7; TRBD2 aligns across 8 bases. This CDR3 has 15 amino acids. Germline assignment: CDR1 SGHTA and CDR2 FQGNSA. This CDR3 is CASSLEASGYYEQYF. The CDR3, as DNA: TGTGCTAGCAGCTTAGAGGCTAGCGGGTACTACGAGCAGTACTTC.